The 25 T cell receptor beta chains in this list originate from one sample, sequenced in a study of blood T cells in healthy people across ages. Primers used in a second PCR of roughly 7 to 12 cycles were a sample-barcoded 5' primer and a J-beta primer mix. TCRdb analysed the 5' RACE reads with MiXCR anew, one entry per CDR3 protein. Of approximately 1.5 million distinct CDR3 sequences in the sample, roughly two fifths were seen once. The sequenced sample was blood. The receptors shown here come from a woman under 30 in good health.

V is TRBV7-2 and J is TRBJ1-2; a weak D match, TRBD1 (6 bases). The CDR3 has 14 residues. Germline assignment: CDR1 SGHTA and CDR2 FQGNSA. V was trimmed by 8 bases and J by 0 bases, leaving 13 bases between them. The CDR3 nucleotides are TGTGCCAGCCTCCGGACAGTAGCTAACTATGGCTACACCTTC. This encodes CASLRTVANYGYTF.

Here the CDR3 reads CASSHSRVLQDEKLFF. The DNA of the CDR3 is TGCGCCAGCAGCCACTCAAGGGTTTTGCAGGATGAAAAACTGTTTTTT. The chain employs TRBV4-3 and TRBJ1-4, with D uncertain. Trimming shortened V by 3 bases and J by 6 bases, and 17 bases separated the two germline ends. Germline loops: CDR1 LGHNA, CDR2 YSLEER. This CDR3 comprises 16 residues.

The chain joins TRBV12-3 or TRBV12-4 to TRBJ2-3; TRBD1 matches at 8 bases. The CDR3 has 18 residues. V shed 1 base, J shed 2 bases, and the junction held 11 bases outside the gene matches. The CDR3, as DNA: TGTGCCAGCAGTTTAGAGTTTGGACAGGGCACACACACAGATACGCAGTATTTT. Translation: CASSLEFGQGTHTDTQYF.

The table lists this clonotype with many counts. This sequence joins TRBV29-1 and TRBJ1-4; D call uncertain. CDR3 length: 12 residues. Germline loops: CDR1 SQVTM, CDR2 ANQGSEA. V was shortened by 7 bases and J by 4 bases, with 10 bases between the two germline ends. The CDR3 here is CSAGLGNEKLFF. The CDR3, as DNA: TGCAGCGCCGGACTGGGTAATGAAAAACTGTTTTTT.

This clonotype appeared a few times. The rearrangement uses TRBV27 and TRBJ1-2; D perhaps matches TRBD1 (5 bases). Germline V gives CDR1 MNHEY, CDR2 SMNVEV (reference sequence). The CDR3 has 14 amino acids. Trimming removed 1 base at V and 4 bases at J, with 10 bases between. The CDR3 reads CASSLYKGSYGYTF. The CDR3 nucleotides read TGTGCCAGCAGTTTATATAAGGGGTCCTATGGCTACACCTTC.

The rearrangement links TRBV4-3 to TRBJ2-3; D gene unclear. The CDR3 loop spans 14 amino acids. The V end was cut by 5 bases, the J end by 4 bases, with 13 bases between. CDR1 LGHNA and CDR2 YSLEER come from the germline V gene. This CDR3 reads CASSFGQVADTQYF. The CDR3 nucleotides are TGCGCCAGCAGCTTCGGTCAGGTCGCAGATACGCAGTATTTT.

Note on this clonotype: This sequence may be a read error, since a much larger clone differs from it by one base. V and J are TRBV27 and TRBJ1-5; the D gene is possibly TRBD1 (5 bases). Germline assignment: CDR1 MNHEY and CDR2 SMNVEV (reference sequence). The CDR3 covers 15 residues. The CDR3 nucleotides are TGTACCAGCAGTTTATCGATTTGGGGGAATCAGCCCCAGCATTTT. Translation: CTSSLSIWGNQPQHF.

The V gene is TRBV5-1, the J gene TRBJ1-1, with D unclear. The V end was cut by 4 bases, the J end by 4 bases, with 23 bases between. The CDR3 is 17 residues long. CDR1 is SGHRS, CDR2 YFSETQ, per germline. The CDR3 region has the DNA TGCGCCAGCAGCGAAACTGCAGACCAAATCGGTTCCACTGAAGCTTTCTTT. As protein: CASSETADQIGSTEAFF.

This chain uses TRBV20-1 with TRBJ1-1, with 8 bases aligning to TRBD1. Germline V gene sequence: CDR1 DFQATT, CDR2 SNEGSKA (reference sequence). Unmatched junction bases numbered 10, after V lost 2 bases and J lost 2 bases. This CDR3 is built from 16 residues. The CDR3 loop reads CSARTYGQGVNTEAFF. The CDR3, as DNA: TGCAGTGCTAGAACCTACGGACAGGGCGTAAACACTGAAGCTTTCTTT.

The chain links TRBV14 to TRBJ2-1, with 9 bases lining up with TRBD2. The CDR3 loop spans 20 amino acids. Germline lookup yields CDR1 SGHDN and CDR2 FVKESK. The V segment lost 0 bases and the J segment 0 bases; nucleotides outside the gene matches: 12. The CDR3 region has the DNA TGTGCCAGCAGCCAAGACGGTAGGCTAGCGGGAAGGAGCTCCTACAATGAGCAGTTCTTC. Amino acids: CASSQDGRLAGRSSYNEQFF. The full variable domain, its missing parts supplied by reference TRBV14 and TRBJ2-1, is EAGVTQFPSHSVIEKGQTVTLRCDPISGHDNLYWYRRVMGKEIKFLLHFVKESKQDESGMPNNRFLAERTGGTYSTLKVQPAELEDSGVYFCASSQDGRLAGRSSYNEQFFGPGTRLTVL.

This clonotype was seen many times. The CDR3 DNA reads TGCAGTGCTAGACACCACAATGAGCAGTTCTTC. This gives the protein CSARHHNEQFF. V is TRBV20-1 and J is TRBJ2-1; D uncertain. Germline V gene sequence: CDR1 DFQATT, CDR2 SNEGSKA (reference sequence). Trimming stripped 2 bases from V and 5 bases from J, with 4 bases between. The CDR3 spans 11 residues.

V is TRBV12-3 or TRBV12-4 and J is TRBJ2-3; 12 bases fit TRBD2. CDR3 length equals 16 residues. Trimming removed 5 bases from V and 6 bases from J; junction bases left unmatched: 9. CDR3 nucleotides: TGTGCCAGCAGTCCCGGTTCTAGCGGGAGGGCCGATACGCAGTATTTT. Amino acid sequence: CASSPGSSGRADTQYF.

For this clonotype: The junction does not match germline at one end; this may be a read error. V is TRBV7-3 and J is TRBJ2-1; 8 bases map to TRBD1. The CDR3 has 14 residues. Germline V gene lookup returns CDR1 SGHTA and CDR2 FQGTGA. The CDR3 DNA reads TGCGCCAGCAGCTTGGGACAGGTACACAATGAGCAGTTCTTC. Translation gives CASSLGQVHNEQFF.

The sample holds a few counts of this clonotype. J is TRBJ2-3 and V is TRBV4-2; 7 bases map to TRBD2. The CDR3 is 17 amino acids. Germline CDR1 reads LGHNA; CDR2 reads YNFKEQ. J was trimmed by 2 bases and V by 5 bases; bases with no gene match: 13. CDR3: CASSSHKSGADTDTQYF. The DNA for the CDR3 is TGTGCCAGCAGCTCTCACAAGAGCGGGGCAGACACAGATACGCAGTATTTT.

V is TRBV25-1 and J is TRBJ2-7, with a possible D match to TRBD1 (6 bases). The CDR3 totals 13 residues. Between the trimmed V and J ends, which lost 8 bases and 2 bases, there was a span of 13 bases. Looked up from germline, CDR1 is MGHDK and CDR2 is SYGVNS. The CDR3 spells CASGSGETYEQYF. The DNA for the CDR3 is TGTGCCAGCGGCTCAGGGGAAACCTACGAGCAGTACTTC.

The chain employs TRBV29-1 and TRBJ2-7; 11 positions agree with TRBD2. CDR1 is SQVTM and CDR2 is ANQGSEA in the germline V gene. The V gene end was trimmed by 1 base and the J gene end by 9 bases; junction bases not matched to a gene: 5. This CDR3 has 13 amino acids. CDR3: CSVEGLAGKGQYF. The CDR3 DNA reads as TGCAGCGTTGAAGGACTAGCGGGGAAGGGGCAGTACTTC.

The chain uses TRBV29-1 and TRBJ2-5, with TRBD1 matching over 9 bases. The J call is in doubt because the DNA end fits TRBJ2-7 better. The germline gives CDR1 SQVTM, CDR2 ANQGSEA. The CDR3 totals 13 residues. CDR3: CSALQGASHEQYF. CDR3 nucleotides: TGCAGCGCCCTACAGGGGGCGAGCCACGAGCAGTACTTC.

The CDR3 loop is CASSYTKRGQAFF. The CDR3 region has the DNA TGTGCCAGCAGTTACACGAAACGGGGGCAAGCTTTCTTT. The chain is built from TRBV6-2 or TRBV6-3 and TRBJ1-1, with D possibly TRBD1 on 6 matching bases. CDR3 size: 13 residues. Germline CDR1 MNHEY, CDR2 SVGEGT. The ends were cut back, 2 bases at V and 9 bases at J, with 13 bases in the middle.

The CDR3 DNA follows: TGCGCCAGCAGCCAAGAGGTGATTGCGGGGGGCTGGAGTGCGCAGTATTTT. Protein product: CASSQEVIAGGWSAQYF. V gene TRBV4-3 combines with J gene TRBJ2-3, with 8 bases matching TRBD2. The J segment lost 10 bases and the V segment lost 0 bases, leaving 15 bases of the junction unmatched. This CDR3 is built from 17 residues. Germline values: CDR1 LGHNA, CDR2 YSLEER.

The CDR3 protein is CASSLVIGTQYF. CDR3 DNA: TGTGCCAGCAGCCTCGTCATCGGTACGCAGTACTTC. The rearrangement joins TRBV7-2 to TRBJ2-7; D is undetermined. This CDR3 spans 12 amino acids. Deletions cut 5 bases from V and 9 bases from J, with 14 bases between. CDR1 is SGHTA and CDR2 is FQGNSA in the germline V gene.

V is TRBV11-2 and J is TRBJ2-1; 9 nucleotides line up with TRBD2. This CDR3 spans 15 amino acids. With V trimmed by 6 bases and J by 5 bases, 8 bases remained unmatched. In germline, CDR1 is SGHAT, CDR2 FQNNGV. The CDR3 bases are TGTGCCAGCAGGTTTAGCGGGAGCTTCCACAATGAGCAGTTCTTC. It codes for CASRFSGSFHNEQFF.

This clonotype was detected once. This chain links TRBV7-9 with TRBJ1-2; D is ambiguous. Trimming removed 5 bases from V and 7 bases from J, with 14 bases in between. CDR3 size: 13 residues. The germline V gene encodes CDR1 SEHNR and CDR2 FQNEAQ (reference sequence). CDR3 in amino acids: CASSREFDCGYTF. DNA of the CDR3: TGTGCCAGCAGCCGTGAGTTCGACTGTGGCTACACCTTC.

The chain carries TRBV2 and TRBJ1-1, with unresolved D. The germline V gene has CDR1 SNHLY and CDR2 FYNNEI. The CDR3 sequence is 12 residues long. Deletions cut 6 bases from V and 6 bases from J, with 11 bases between. The CDR3: CASRLPGPEAFF. DNA of the CDR3: TGTGCCAGCAGACTACCGGGCCCTGAAGCTTTCTTT.

This clonotype has more than one count but fewer than ten. The chain recombines TRBV20-1 with TRBJ2-1, with 7 bases lining up with TRBD1. The J segment lost 8 bases and the V segment lost 0 bases, leaving 7 bases of the junction unmatched. Germline-derived CDR1 and CDR2 are DFQATT and SNEGSKA (reference sequence). The CDR3 has 14 residues. DNA for the CDR3: TGCAGTGCTAGAGACGGAAAGGGACAGTATGAGCAGTTCTTC. This codes for CSARDGKGQYEQFF.

This clonotype was detected a few times. The chain uses TRBV30 and TRBJ2-7, with D perhaps matching TRBD1 (6 bases). V was pared by 1 base and J by 5 bases, with 6 bases between. The CDR3 runs 11 residues. The germline V gene has CDR1 GTSNPN and CDR2 SVGIG (reference sequence). The CDR3 loop reads CAWSDRDEQYF. The CDR3 coding sequence is TGTGCCTGGAGTGACAGGGACGAGCAGTACTTC.